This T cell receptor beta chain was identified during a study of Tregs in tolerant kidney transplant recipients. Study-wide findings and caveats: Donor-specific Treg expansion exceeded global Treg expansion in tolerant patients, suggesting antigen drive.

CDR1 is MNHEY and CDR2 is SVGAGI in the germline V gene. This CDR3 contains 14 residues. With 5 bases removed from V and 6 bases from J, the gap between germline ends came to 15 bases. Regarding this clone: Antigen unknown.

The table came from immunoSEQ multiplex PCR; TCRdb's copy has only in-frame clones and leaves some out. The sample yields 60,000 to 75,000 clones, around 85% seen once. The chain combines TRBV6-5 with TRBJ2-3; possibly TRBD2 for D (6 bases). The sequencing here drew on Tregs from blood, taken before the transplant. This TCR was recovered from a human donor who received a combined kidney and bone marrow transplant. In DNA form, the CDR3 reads TGTGCCAGCAGTCGACTAGGCCTTCAGGATACGCAGTATTTT. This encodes CASSRLGLQDTQYF.